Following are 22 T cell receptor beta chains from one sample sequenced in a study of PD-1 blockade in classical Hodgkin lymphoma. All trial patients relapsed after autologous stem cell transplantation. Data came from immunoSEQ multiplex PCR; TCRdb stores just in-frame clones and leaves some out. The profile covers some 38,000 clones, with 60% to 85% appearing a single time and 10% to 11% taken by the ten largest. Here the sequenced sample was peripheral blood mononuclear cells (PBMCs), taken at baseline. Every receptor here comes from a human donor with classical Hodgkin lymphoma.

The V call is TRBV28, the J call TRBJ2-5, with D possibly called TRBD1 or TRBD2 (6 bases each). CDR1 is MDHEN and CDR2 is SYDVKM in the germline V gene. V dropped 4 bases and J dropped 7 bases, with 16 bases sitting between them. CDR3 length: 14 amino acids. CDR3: CASSSPWGAGTQYF. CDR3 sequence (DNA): TGTGCCAGCAGTTCTCCATGGGGGGCGGGGACCCAGTACTTC.

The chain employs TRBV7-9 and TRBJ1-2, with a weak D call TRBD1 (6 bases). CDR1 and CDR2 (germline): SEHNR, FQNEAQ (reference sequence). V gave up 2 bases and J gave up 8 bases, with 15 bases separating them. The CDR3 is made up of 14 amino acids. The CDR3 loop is CASSLKGGGSGYTF. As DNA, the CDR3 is TGTGCCAGCAGCTTAAAGGGAGGGGGTTCAGGCTACACCTTC.

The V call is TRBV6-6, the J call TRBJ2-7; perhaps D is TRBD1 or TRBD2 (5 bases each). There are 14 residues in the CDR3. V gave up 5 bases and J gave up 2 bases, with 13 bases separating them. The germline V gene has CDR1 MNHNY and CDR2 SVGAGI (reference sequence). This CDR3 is CASSASLGAYEQYF. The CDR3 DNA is TGTGCCAGCAGTGCCTCCCTGGGGGCCTACGAGCAGTACTTC.

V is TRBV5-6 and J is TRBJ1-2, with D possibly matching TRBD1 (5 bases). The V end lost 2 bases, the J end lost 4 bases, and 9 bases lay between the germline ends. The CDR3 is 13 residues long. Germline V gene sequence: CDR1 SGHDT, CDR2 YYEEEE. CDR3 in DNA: TGTGCCAGCAGCTTACCAGGGCCCTATGGCTACACCTTC. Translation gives CASSLPGPYGYTF.

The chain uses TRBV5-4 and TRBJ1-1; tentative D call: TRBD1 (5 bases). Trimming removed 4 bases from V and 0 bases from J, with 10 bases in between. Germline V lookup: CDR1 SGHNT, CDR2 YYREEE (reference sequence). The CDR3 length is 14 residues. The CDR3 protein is CASSGSTVNTEAFF. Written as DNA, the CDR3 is TGTGCCAGCAGCGGATCGACAGTGAACACTGAAGCTTTCTTT. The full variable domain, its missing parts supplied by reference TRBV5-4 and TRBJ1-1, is ETGVTQSPTHLIKTRGQQVTLRCSSQSGHNTVSWYQQALGQGPQFIFQYYREEENGRGNFPPRFSGLQFPNYSSELNVNALELDDSALYLCASSGSTVNTEAFFGQGTRLTVV.

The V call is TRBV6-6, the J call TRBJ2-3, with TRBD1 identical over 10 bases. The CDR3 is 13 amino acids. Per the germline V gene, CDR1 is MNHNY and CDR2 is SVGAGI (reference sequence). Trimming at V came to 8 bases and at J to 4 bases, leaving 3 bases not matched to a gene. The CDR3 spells CASDRGLADTQYF. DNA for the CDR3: TGTGCCAGCGACAGGGGGCTCGCAGATACGCAGTATTTT.

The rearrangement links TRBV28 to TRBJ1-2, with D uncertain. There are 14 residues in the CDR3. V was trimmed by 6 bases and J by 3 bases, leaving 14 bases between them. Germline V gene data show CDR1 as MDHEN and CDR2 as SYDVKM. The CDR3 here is CASRPGLQYYGYTF. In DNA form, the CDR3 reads TGTGCCAGCAGGCCCGGACTGCAATACTATGGCTACACCTTC.

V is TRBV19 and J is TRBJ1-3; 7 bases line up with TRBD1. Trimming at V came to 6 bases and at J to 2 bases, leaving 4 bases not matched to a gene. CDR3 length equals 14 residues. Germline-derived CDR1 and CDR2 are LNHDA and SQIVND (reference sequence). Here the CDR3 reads CASRTGFPGNTIYF. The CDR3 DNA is TGTGCCAGTAGGACAGGGTTCCCTGGAAACACCATATATTTT.

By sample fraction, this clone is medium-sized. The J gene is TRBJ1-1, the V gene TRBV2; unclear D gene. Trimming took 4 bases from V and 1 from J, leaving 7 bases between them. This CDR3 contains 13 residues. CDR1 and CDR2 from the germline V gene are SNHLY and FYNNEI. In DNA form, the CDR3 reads TGTGCCAGCAGTGGAGGTTCGAACACTGAAGCTTTCTTT. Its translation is CASSGGSNTEAFF.

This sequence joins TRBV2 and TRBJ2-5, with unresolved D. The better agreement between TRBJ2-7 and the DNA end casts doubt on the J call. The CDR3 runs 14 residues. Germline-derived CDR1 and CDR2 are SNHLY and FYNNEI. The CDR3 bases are TGTGCCAGCAGTGAGGGCCAAGCGCCCTACGAGCAGTACTTC. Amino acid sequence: CASSEGQAPYEQYF.

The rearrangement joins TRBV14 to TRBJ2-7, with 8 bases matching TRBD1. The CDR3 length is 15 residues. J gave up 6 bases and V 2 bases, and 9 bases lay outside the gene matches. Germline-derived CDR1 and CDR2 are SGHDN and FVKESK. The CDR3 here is CASSQNSQGALEQYF. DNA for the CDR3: TGTGCCAGCAGCCAAAACTCTCAGGGGGCCCTCGAGCAGTACTTC.

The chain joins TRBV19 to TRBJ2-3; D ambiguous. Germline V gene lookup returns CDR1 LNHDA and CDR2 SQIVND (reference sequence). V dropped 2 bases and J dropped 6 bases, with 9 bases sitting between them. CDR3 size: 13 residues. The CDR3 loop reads CASSIILPDTQYF. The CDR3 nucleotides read TGTGCCAGTAGTATAATTTTGCCGGATACGCAGTATTTT.

CDR3 in amino acids: CASSPRTSGTDTQYF. CDR3 coding DNA: TGTGCCAGCAGTCCCAGGACTAGTGGCACAGATACGCAGTATTTT. V usage is TRBV28 and J usage is TRBJ2-3; 7 nucleotides agree with TRBD2. CDR3 length equals 15 residues. CDR1 is MDHEN and CDR2 is SYDVKM in the germline V gene. V trimming: 5 bases; J trimming: 1 base; junction bases outside the gene matches: 6. Combining the CDR3 with reference TRBV28 and TRBJ2-3 gives the whole variable domain DVKVTQSSRYLVKRTGEKVFLECVQDMDHENMFWYRQDPGLGLRLIYFSYDVKMKEKGDIPEGYSVSREKKERFSLILESASTNQTSMYLCASSPRTSGTDTQYFGPGTRLTVL.

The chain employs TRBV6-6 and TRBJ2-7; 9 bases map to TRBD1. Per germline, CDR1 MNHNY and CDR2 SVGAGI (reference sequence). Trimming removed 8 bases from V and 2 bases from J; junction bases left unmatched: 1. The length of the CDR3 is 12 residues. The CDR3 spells CASGDRAYEQYF. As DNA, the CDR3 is TGTGCCAGCGGGGACAGGGCCTACGAGCAGTACTTC.

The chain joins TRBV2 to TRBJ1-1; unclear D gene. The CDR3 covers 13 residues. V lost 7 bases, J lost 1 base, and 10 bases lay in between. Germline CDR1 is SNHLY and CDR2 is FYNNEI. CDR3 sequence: CASMLVRNTEAFF. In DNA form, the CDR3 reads TGTGCCAGCATGCTGGTCCGGAACACTGAAGCTTTCTTT.

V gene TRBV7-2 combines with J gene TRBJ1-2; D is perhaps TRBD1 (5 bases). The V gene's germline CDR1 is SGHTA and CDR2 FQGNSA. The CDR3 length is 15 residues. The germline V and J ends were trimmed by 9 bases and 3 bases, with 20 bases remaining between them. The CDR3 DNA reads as TGTGCCAGTCACCGCCCAGGGAGGGGCCACTATGGCTACACCTTC. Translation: CASHRPGRGHYGYTF.

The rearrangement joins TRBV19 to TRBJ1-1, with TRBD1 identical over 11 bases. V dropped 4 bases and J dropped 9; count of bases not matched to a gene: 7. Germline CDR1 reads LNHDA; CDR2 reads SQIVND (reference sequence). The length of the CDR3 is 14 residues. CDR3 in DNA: TGTGCCAGTAGTAGAGGACAGGGGGCTGTCAAAGCTTTCTTT. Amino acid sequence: CASSRGQGAVKAFF.

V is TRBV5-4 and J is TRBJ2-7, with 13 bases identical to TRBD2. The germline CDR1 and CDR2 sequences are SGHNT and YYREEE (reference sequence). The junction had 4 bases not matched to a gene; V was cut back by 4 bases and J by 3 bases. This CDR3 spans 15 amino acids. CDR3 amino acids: CASSGGLAGIYEQYF. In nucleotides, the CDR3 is TGTGCCAGCAGCGGGGGACTAGCGGGGATCTACGAGCAGTACTTC.

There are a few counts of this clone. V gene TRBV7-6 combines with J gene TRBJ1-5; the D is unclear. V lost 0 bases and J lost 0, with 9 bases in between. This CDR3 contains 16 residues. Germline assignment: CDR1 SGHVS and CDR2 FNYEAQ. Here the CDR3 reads CASSLAPATSNQPQHF. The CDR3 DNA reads TGTGCCAGCAGCTTAGCGCCAGCAACTAGCAATCAGCCCCAGCATTTT.

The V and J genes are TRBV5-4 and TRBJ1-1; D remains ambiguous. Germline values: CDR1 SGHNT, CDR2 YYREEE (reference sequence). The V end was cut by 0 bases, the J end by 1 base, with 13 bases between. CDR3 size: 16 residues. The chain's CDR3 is CASSLAPTEPNTEAFF. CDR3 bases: TGTGCCAGCAGCTTGGCCCCAACAGAACCGAACACTGAAGCTTTCTTT.

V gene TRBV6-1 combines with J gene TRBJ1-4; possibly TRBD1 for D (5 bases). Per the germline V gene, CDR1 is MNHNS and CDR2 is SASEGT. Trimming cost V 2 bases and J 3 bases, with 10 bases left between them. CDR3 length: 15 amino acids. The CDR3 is CASSEWGRSNEKLFF. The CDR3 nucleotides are TGTGCCAGCAGTGAATGGGGGAGGTCTAATGAAAAACTGTTTTTT.

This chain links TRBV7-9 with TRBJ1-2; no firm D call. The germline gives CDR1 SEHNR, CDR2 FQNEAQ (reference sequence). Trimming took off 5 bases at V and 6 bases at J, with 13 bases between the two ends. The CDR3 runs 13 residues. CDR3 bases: TGTGCCAGCAGCCCCGGAGGGCCCAATGGCTACACCTTC. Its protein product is CASSPGGPNGYTF.